One and the same sample provided the 14 T cell receptor beta chains below, sequenced in a study of cytomegalovirus exposure and HLA in healthy donors. Amplification used 60 Vbeta primers and 13 Jbeta primers. The repertoire was sequenced with immunoSEQ multiplex PCR; TCRdb's copy has only in-frame clones and lacks some. This repertoire comprises some 39,000 clones; its ten largest clones make up roughly 3.3%. The sample consisted of PBMCs. Source of these receptors: a woman in her twenties or thirties in good health and CMV-seropositive.

The chain recombines TRBV29-1 with TRBJ2-5, with D perhaps matching TRBD1 (5 bases). The CDR3 has 13 residues. V lost 7 bases and J lost 5, with 17 bases in between. CDR1 SQVTM and CDR2 ANQGSEA come from the germline V gene. The CDR3 region has the DNA TGCAGCGCACGAAGGGGCACCGTGGAGACCCAGTACTTC. As protein: CSARRGTVETQYF.

The rearrangement joins TRBV7-2 to TRBJ1-6, with TRBD1 as a possible D gene (5 bases). The CDR3 loop spans 14 amino acids. CDR1 is SGHTA and CDR2 is FQGNSA in the germline V gene. V was shortened by 4 bases and J by 6 bases, with 10 bases between the two germline ends. The CDR3 loop reads CASSYTGSNSPLHF. The CDR3 region has the DNA TGTGCCAGCAGCTACACAGGCTCTAATTCACCCCTCCACTTT.

The chain carries TRBV6-1 and TRBJ2-7; TRBD2 matches 8 bases. The CDR3 is 13 residues long. Germline CDR1 is MNHNS and CDR2 is SASEGT. V dropped 7 bases and J dropped 3; count of bases not matched to a gene: 5. The CDR3 sequence is CASNPGGIYEQYF. The CDR3 bases are TGTGCCAGCAATCCGGGAGGGATCTACGAGCAGTACTTC.

This chain uses TRBV15 with TRBJ1-5; D is unresolved. V was trimmed by 1 base and J by 0 bases, leaving 10 bases between them. This CDR3 has 16 residues. CDR1 is LNHNV and CDR2 is YYDKDF in the germline V gene (reference sequence). The CDR3 loop reads CATSRGGWYSNQPQHF. The CDR3 nucleotides read TGTGCCACCAGCAGAGGAGGTTGGTATAGCAATCAGCCCCAGCATTTT. The whole variable domain, filled in from reference TRBV15 and TRBJ1-5, reads DAMVIQNPRYQVTQFGKPVTLSCSQTLNHNVMYWYQQKSSQAPKLLFHYYDKDFNNEADTPDNFQSRRPNTSFCFLDIRSPGLGDTAMYLCATSRGGWYSNQPQHFGDGTRLSIL.

V gene TRBV7-2 combines with J gene TRBJ2-1, with 8 bases lining up with TRBD1. Trimming removed 4 bases from V and 5 bases from J; junction bases left unmatched: 4. Germline V lookup: CDR1 SGHTA, CDR2 FQGNSA. This CDR3 comprises 14 residues. The CDR3 DNA follows: TGTGCCAGCAGCTCCGGACAGGGTCACAATGAGCAGTTCTTC. This sequence encodes CASSSGQGHNEQFF.

This rearrangement joins TRBV7-9 to TRBJ1-3; TRBD1 agrees at 9 bases. The CDR3 has 15 amino acids. V was clipped by 3 bases and J by 4 bases; unmatched bases: 4. Germline V gene lookup returns CDR1 SEHNR and CDR2 FQNEAQ (reference sequence). DNA for the CDR3: TGTGCCAGCAGCTTTCGACAGGGGGACGGAAACACCATATATTTT. Its translation: CASSFRQGDGNTIYF.

Here the CDR3 DNA reads TGTGCCAGCAGTCCGGGACAGGGTGTTTTCGGCTACACCTTC. The encoded protein is CASSPGQGVFGYTF. This chain connects TRBV27 to TRBJ1-2; 9 positions match TRBD1. The CDR3 sequence is 14 residues long. CDR1 and CDR2 (germline): MNHEY, SMNVEV (reference sequence). J was trimmed by 8 bases and V by 5 bases; bases with no gene match: 9.

The chain carries TRBV7-2 and TRBJ2-7; 8 bases are a match to TRBD2. CDR3 length: 16 amino acids. Germline V lookup: CDR1 SGHTA, CDR2 FQGNSA. The V gene end was trimmed by 1 base and the J gene end by 7 bases; junction bases not matched to a gene: 12. In DNA, the CDR3 is TGTGCCAGCAGCTTAGTATGGGCTAGCGGGCTCGAAGAGCAGTACTTC. Encoded protein: CASSLVWASGLEEQYF.

This chain connects TRBV19 to TRBJ2-2; maybe TRBD2 (5 bases). V lost 10 bases to trimming and J lost 2 bases, with 11 bases between them. This CDR3 has 13 residues. From germline, CDR1 is LNHDA and CDR2 SQIVND (reference sequence). CDR3 in DNA: TGTGCCACAGAGGGCCCCAACACCGGGGAGCTGTTTTTT. Protein sequence: CATEGPNTGELFF.

The chain recombines TRBV6-5 with TRBJ2-7; no clear D. Deletions cut 0 bases from V and 3 bases from J, with 6 bases between. CDR3 length: 13 amino acids. The V gene's germline CDR1 is MNHEY and CDR2 SVGAGI. CDR3 sequence: CASSYSRDYEQYF. The CDR3 DNA is TGTGCCAGCAGTTACTCTCGCGACTACGAGCAGTACTTC.

The chain employs TRBV19 and TRBJ1-6; 11 bases match TRBD1. V was clipped by 5 bases and J by 9 bases; unmatched bases: 6. The CDR3 spans 15 residues. Germline loops: CDR1 LNHDA, CDR2 SQIVND (reference sequence). The CDR3 sequence: CASSAGQGVTSPLHF. In nucleotides, the CDR3 is TGTGCCAGTAGTGCGGGACAGGGGGTTACTTCACCCCTCCACTTT.

The CDR3 sequence: CASGGSVSNYGYTF. The CDR3 region has the DNA TGTGCCAGCGGAGGGTCCGTGTCTAACTATGGCTACACCTTC. J is TRBJ1-2 and V is TRBV7-9; D unresolved. Germline V CDR1 and CDR2: SEHNR, FQNEAQ (reference sequence). V lost 8 bases, J lost 0 bases, and 13 bases lay in between. CDR3 length: 14 residues. The whole variable domain, remainder taken from reference TRBV7-9 and TRBJ1-2, is DTGVSQNPRHKITKRGQNVTFRCDPISEHNRLYWYRQTLGQGPEFLTYFQNEAQLEKSRLLSDRFSAERPKGSFSTLEIQRTEQGDSAMYLCASGGSVSNYGYTFGSGTRLTVV.

This chain's CDR3 is CASSALPLSSYNEQFF. In nucleotides, the CDR3 is TGTGCCAGCAGTGCCCTCCCCTTGAGCTCCTACAATGAGCAGTTCTTC. V gene TRBV6-1 combines with J gene TRBJ2-1; D is unclear. Germline lookup yields CDR1 MNHNS and CDR2 SASEGT. The CDR3 runs 16 residues. Trimming took 4 bases from V and 0 from J, leaving 13 bases between them.

The genes are TRBV19 and TRBJ1-2; the D gene is possibly TRBD1 (5 bases). Germline V gene sequence: CDR1 LNHDA, CDR2 SQIVND (reference sequence). V dropped 0 bases and J dropped 11 bases, with 13 bases sitting between them. This CDR3 comprises 13 residues. The CDR3 sequence is CASSIDRTRPYTF. In DNA, the CDR3 is TGTGCCAGTAGTATAGATCGGACACGACCGTACACCTTC. Supplemented by reference TRBV19 and TRBJ1-2, the full variable domain reads DGGITQSPKYLFRKEGQNVTLSCEQNLNHDAMYWYRQDPGQGLRLIYYSQIVNDFQKGDIAEGYSVSREKKESFPLTVTSAQKNPTAFYLCASSIDRTRPYTFGSGTRLTVV.